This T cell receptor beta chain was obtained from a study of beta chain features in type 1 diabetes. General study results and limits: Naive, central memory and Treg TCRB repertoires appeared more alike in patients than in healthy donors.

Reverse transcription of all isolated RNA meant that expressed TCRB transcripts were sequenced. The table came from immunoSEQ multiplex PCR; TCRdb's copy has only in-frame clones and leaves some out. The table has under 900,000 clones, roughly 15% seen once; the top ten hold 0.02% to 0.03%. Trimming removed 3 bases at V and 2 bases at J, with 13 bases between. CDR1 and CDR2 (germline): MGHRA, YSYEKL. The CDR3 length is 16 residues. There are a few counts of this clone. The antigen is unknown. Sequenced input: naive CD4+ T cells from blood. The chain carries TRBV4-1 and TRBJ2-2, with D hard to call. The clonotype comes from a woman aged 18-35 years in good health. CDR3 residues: CASSHLIRLNTGELFF. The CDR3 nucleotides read TGCGCCAGCAGCCATCTAATCAGACTTAACACCGGGGAGCTGTTTTTT.